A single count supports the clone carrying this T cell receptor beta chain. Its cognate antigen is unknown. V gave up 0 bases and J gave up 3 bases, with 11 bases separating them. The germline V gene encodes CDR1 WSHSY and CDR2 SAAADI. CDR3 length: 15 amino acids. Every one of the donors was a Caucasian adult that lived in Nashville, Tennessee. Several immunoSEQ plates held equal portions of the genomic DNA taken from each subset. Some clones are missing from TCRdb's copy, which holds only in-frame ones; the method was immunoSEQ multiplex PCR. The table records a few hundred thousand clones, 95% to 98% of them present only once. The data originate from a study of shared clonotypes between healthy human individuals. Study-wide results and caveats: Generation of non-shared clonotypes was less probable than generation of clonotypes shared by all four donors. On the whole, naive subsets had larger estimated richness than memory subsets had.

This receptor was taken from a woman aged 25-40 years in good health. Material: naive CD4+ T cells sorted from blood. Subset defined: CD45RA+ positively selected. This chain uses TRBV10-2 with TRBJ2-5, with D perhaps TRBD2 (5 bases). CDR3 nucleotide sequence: TGCGCCAGCAGTGAGTCGAATTTACTAGAAGAGACCCAGTACTTC. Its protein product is CASSESNLLEETQYF.